This is a list of T cell receptor beta chains from one sample in a study of Ad26.COV2.S vaccination and SARS-CoV-2 variants. Generated by immunoSEQ multiplex PCR, the TCRdb table keeps only in-frame clones and is missing some. This table has about 400,000 clones, 75% to 90% appearing once. Source: peripheral blood, taken in a trial of Ad26.COV2.S vaccine versus placebo. These receptors were obtained from a person between 18 and 65 years old who received the Ad26.COV2.S COVID-19 vaccine or a placebo. Both conserved end residues are part of each CDR3. The order of the fields is D gene, V gene, clone size, J gene, CDR3 protein, CDR3 DNA. D genes are given only for firm matches. Clone size is shown for a subset of rows, as once, few, many or a class of expanded clone.

D gene: -; V gene: TRBV18; clone size: -; J gene: TRBJ2-7; CDR3 protein: CASSPTGIYEQYF; CDR3 DNA: TGTGCCAGCTCACCCACTGGAATCTACGAGCAGTACTTC
D gene: TRBD1; V gene: TRBV5-5; clone size: -; J gene: TRBJ2-5; CDR3 protein: CASSLRAQGQETQYF; CDR3 DNA: TGTGCCAGCAGCTTGCGGGCACAGGGGCAAGAGACCCAGTACTTC
D gene: -; V gene: TRBV30; clone size: -; J gene: TRBJ1-5; CDR3 protein: CAWARVGQPQHF; CDR3 DNA: TGTGCCTGGGCCCGAGTCGGCCAGCCCCAGCATTTT
D gene: -; V gene: TRBV3-1/TRBV3-2; clone size: -; J gene: TRBJ2-3; CDR3 protein: CASSNAGQGSDTQYF; CDR3 DNA: TGTGCCAGCAGCAACGCGGGCCAGGGATCAGATACGCAGTATTTT
D gene: -; V gene: TRBV5-4; clone size: few; J gene: TRBJ1-6; CDR3 protein: CASSLERREAPLHF; CDR3 DNA: TGTGCCAGCAGCTTGGAACGCAGGGAGGCACCCCTCCACTTT
D gene: -; V gene: TRBV9; clone size: few; J gene: TRBJ1-2; CDR3 protein: CASSPGHPANYGYTF; CDR3 DNA: TGTGCCAGCAGCCCGGGACACCCAGCTAACTATGGCTACACCTTC
D gene: -; V gene: TRBV11-3; clone size: -; J gene: TRBJ2-1; CDR3 protein: CASSLEVRAPHNEQFF; CDR3 DNA: TGTGCCAGCAGCTTAGAGGTGCGGGCCCCCCACAATGAGCAGTTCTTC
D gene: TRBD2; V gene: TRBV29-1; clone size: -; J gene: TRBJ2-1; CDR3 protein: CSVDSIGAGDPWNEQFF; CDR3 DNA: TGCAGCGTTGACTCTATCGGAGCGGGAGACCCCTGGAATGAGCAGTTCTTC
D gene: -; V gene: TRBV2; clone size: once; J gene: TRBJ1-5; CDR3 protein: CASTPGRNNQPQHF; CDR3 DNA: TGTGCCAGTACTCCTGGCCGGAACAATCAGCCCCAGCATTTT
D gene: -; V gene: TRBV27; clone size: -; J gene: TRBJ2-7; CDR3 protein: CATRTVSSYEQYF; CDR3 DNA: TGTGCCACCCGGACAGTGAGCTCCTACGAGCAGTACTTC
D gene: -; V gene: TRBV6-6; clone size: -; J gene: TRBJ2-1; CDR3 protein: CASSYSKGEQFF; CDR3 DNA: TGTGCCAGCAGTTACTCGAAAGGTGAGCAGTTCTTC
D gene: TRBD1; V gene: TRBV4-1; clone size: -; J gene: TRBJ2-3; CDR3 protein: CASSQEQGFSTDTQYF; CDR3 DNA: TGCGCCAGCAGCCAAGAACAGGGGTTTAGCACAGATACGCAGTATTTT
D gene: -; V gene: TRBV7-9; clone size: -; J gene: TRBJ2-3; CDR3 protein: CASSLDGSRGHDTQYF; CDR3 DNA: TGTGCCAGCAGCTTAGATGGTAGTCGGGGGCACGATACGCAGTATTTT
D gene: TRBD2; V gene: TRBV28; clone size: -; J gene: TRBJ2-1; CDR3 protein: CASRRDYPSYNEQFF; CDR3 DNA: TGTGCCAGCAGGCGGGACTACCCATCCTACAATGAGCAGTTCTTC
D gene: -; V gene: TRBV12-5; clone size: -; J gene: TRBJ1-2; CDR3 protein: CASGLVPNSGFLGGYTF; CDR3 DNA: TGTGCTAGTGGTTTGGTTCCTAATTCCGGGTTCTTGGGAGGCTACACCTTC
D gene: TRBD2; V gene: TRBV2; clone size: -; J gene: TRBJ2-2; CDR3 protein: CASKSTSGSPGELFF; CDR3 DNA: TGTGCCAGCAAGTCGACTAGCGGGAGTCCCGGGGAGCTGTTTTTT
D gene: -; V gene: TRBV4-1; clone size: few; J gene: TRBJ2-4; CDR3 protein: CASSQVAPVIAKNIQYF; CDR3 DNA: TGCGCCAGCAGCCAAGTCGCGCCAGTTATAGCCAAAAACATTCAGTACTTC
D gene: -; V gene: TRBV9; clone size: -; J gene: TRBJ2-2; CDR3 protein: CASSFGVDPGELFF; CDR3 DNA: TGTGCCAGCAGCTTCGGAGTCGACCCCGGGGAGCTGTTTTTT
D gene: TRBD1; V gene: TRBV5-1; clone size: -; J gene: TRBJ2-3; CDR3 protein: CASSWTGDTQYF; CDR3 DNA: TGCGCCAGCAGCTGGACAGGGGATACGCAGTATTTT
D gene: -; V gene: TRBV28; clone size: -; J gene: TRBJ1-2; CDR3 protein: CASGGADGYTF; CDR3 DNA: TGTGCCAGTGGAGGGGCCGATGGCTACACCTTC
D gene: -; V gene: TRBV7-2; clone size: -; J gene: TRBJ2-7; CDR3 protein: CASSLDLRETYEQYF; CDR3 DNA: TGTGCCAGCAGCTTAGACTTGCGGGAAACCTACGAGCAGTACTTC
D gene: TRBD1; V gene: TRBV7-2; clone size: -; J gene: TRBJ2-1; CDR3 protein: CASSLGIRDRRTSYNEQFF; CDR3 DNA: TGTGCCAGCAGCTTGGGAATTAGGGACAGGAGAACCTCCTACAATGAGCAGTTCTTC
D gene: -; V gene: TRBV6-4; clone size: -; J gene: TRBJ2-3; CDR3 protein: CAGPLWNGDSSHYYTQYF; CDR3 DNA: TGTGCCGGGCCCCTCTGGAACGGGGACTCCTCTCACTATTATACGCAGTATTTT
D gene: TRBD1; V gene: TRBV10-3; clone size: -; J gene: TRBJ2-7; CDR3 protein: CAITEGQGYEQYF; CDR3 DNA: TGTGCCATCACCGAGGGACAGGGATACGAGCAGTACTTC
D gene: -; V gene: TRBV20-1; clone size: -; J gene: TRBJ1-1; CDR3 protein: CSARFFDRFRF; CDR3 DNA: TGCAGTGCTAGGTTTTTCGACAGGTTTCGATTT
D gene: TRBD2; V gene: TRBV6-6; clone size: once; J gene: TRBJ2-1; CDR3 protein: CASSTSGRGNEQFF; CDR3 DNA: TGTGCCAGCAGTACTAGCGGGAGGGGGAATGAGCAGTTCTTC
D gene: -; V gene: TRBV6-5; clone size: -; J gene: TRBJ2-7; CDR3 protein: CASSYVGRGEQYF; CDR3 DNA: TGTGCCAGCAGTTACGTCGGACGGGGCGAGCAGTACTTC
D gene: -; V gene: TRBV7-2; clone size: -; J gene: TRBJ2-7; CDR3 protein: CASSLEVSNYEQYF; CDR3 DNA: TGTGCCAGCAGCTTAGAGGTCAGTAACTACGAGCAGTACTTC
D gene: -; V gene: TRBV6-1; clone size: -; J gene: TRBJ1-1; CDR3 protein: CASSDQRTPDF; CDR3 DNA: TGTGCCAGCAGTGATCAACGCACCCCAGATTTT
D gene: -; V gene: TRBV7-8; clone size: -; J gene: TRBJ1-3; CDR3 protein: CASSLGQVTGNTIYF; CDR3 DNA: TGTGCCAGCAGCTTAGGGCAGGTCACTGGAAACACCATATATTTT
D gene: -; V gene: TRBV6-5; clone size: -; J gene: TRBJ1-2; CDR3 protein: CASSTSGQGYYGYTF; CDR3 DNA: TGTGCCAGCAGTACCTCCGGTCAGGGGTACTATGGCTACACCTTC
D gene: TRBD1; V gene: TRBV23-1; clone size: once; J gene: TRBJ1-1; CDR3 protein: CASSQSSWGQRNTEAFF; CDR3 DNA: TGCGCCAGCAGTCAATCTTCGTGGGGACAGAGGAACACTGAAGCTTTCTTT
D gene: TRBD1; V gene: TRBV28; clone size: -; J gene: TRBJ1-1; CDR3 protein: CASRTTGGALDTEAFF; CDR3 DNA: TGTGCCAGCAGAACGACAGGGGGTGCTTTGGACACTGAAGCTTTCTTT
D gene: -; V gene: TRBV28; clone size: -; J gene: TRBJ2-5; CDR3 protein: CASSPLGAEETQYF; CDR3 DNA: TGTGCCAGCAGCCCCTTGGGGGCAGAAGAGACCCAGTACTTC
D gene: -; V gene: TRBV6-2/TRBV6-3; clone size: -; J gene: TRBJ2-7; CDR3 protein: CASSYLSYYEQYF; CDR3 DNA: TGTGCCAGCAGTTATCTTAGCTACTACGAGCAGTACTTC
D gene: -; V gene: TRBV30; clone size: few; J gene: TRBJ2-2; CDR3 protein: CASRGGSNTGELFF; CDR3 DNA: TGTGCCTCCCGCGGAGGCTCGAACACCGGGGAGCTGTTTTTT
D gene: TRBD1; V gene: TRBV4-3; clone size: -; J gene: TRBJ1-2; CDR3 protein: CASSRGRGRNDGYTF; CDR3 DNA: TGCGCCAGCAGCCGAGGCAGGGGGCGGAACGATGGCTACACCTTC
D gene: -; V gene: TRBV20-1; clone size: -; J gene: TRBJ1-2; CDR3 protein: CSARYNGYTF; CDR3 DNA: TGCAGTGCTAGATATAATGGCTACACCTTC
D gene: TRBD2; V gene: TRBV5-4; clone size: -; J gene: TRBJ2-7; CDR3 protein: CASSLTSGAYEQYF; CDR3 DNA: TGTGCCAGCAGCTTGACTAGCGGAGCCTACGAGCAGTACTTC